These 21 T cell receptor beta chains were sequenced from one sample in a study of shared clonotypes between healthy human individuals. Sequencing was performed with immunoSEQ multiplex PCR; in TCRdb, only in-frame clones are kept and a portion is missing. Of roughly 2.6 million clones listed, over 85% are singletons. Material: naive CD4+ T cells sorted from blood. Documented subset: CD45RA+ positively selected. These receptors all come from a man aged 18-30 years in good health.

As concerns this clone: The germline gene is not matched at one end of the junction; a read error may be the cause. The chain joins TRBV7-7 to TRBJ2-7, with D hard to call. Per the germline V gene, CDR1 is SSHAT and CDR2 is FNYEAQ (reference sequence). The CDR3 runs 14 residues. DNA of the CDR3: TGTGCTAGCAGCCGAATCACGGAACCCTACGAGCAGTACTTC. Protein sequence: CASSRITEPYEQYF. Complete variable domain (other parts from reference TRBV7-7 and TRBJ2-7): GAGVSQSPRYKVTKRGQDVTLRCDPISSHATLYWYQQALGQGPEFLTYFNYEAQPDKSGLPSDRFSAERPEGSISTLTIQRTEQRDSAMYRCASSRITEPYEQYFGPGTRLTVT.

The CDR3 sequence: CASRKDYTTNEKLFF. DNA of the CDR3: TGTGCCAGTAGAAAGGATTATACAACTAATGAAAAACTGTTTTTT. This sequence joins TRBV19 and TRBJ1-4; D is uncertain. V was clipped by 6 bases and J by 0 bases, with 11 bases between them. The CDR3 extends over 15 amino acids. Germline values: CDR1 LNHDA, CDR2 SQIVND (reference sequence).

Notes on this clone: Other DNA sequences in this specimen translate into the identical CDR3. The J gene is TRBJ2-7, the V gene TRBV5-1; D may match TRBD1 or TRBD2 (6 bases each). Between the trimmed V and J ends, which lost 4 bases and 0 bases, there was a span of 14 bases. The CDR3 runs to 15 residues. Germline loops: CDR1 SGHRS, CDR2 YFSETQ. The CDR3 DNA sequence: TGCGCCAGCAGCCTGGGGGGCACGTTCTCCTACGAGCAGTACTTC. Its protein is CASSLGGTFSYEQYF. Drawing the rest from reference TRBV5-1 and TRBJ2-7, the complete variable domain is KAGVTQTPRYLIKTRGQQVTLSCSPISGHRSVSWYQQTPGQGLQFLFEYFSETQRNKGNFPGRFSGRQFSNSRSEMNVSTLELGDSALYLCASSLGGTFSYEQYFGPGTRLTVT.

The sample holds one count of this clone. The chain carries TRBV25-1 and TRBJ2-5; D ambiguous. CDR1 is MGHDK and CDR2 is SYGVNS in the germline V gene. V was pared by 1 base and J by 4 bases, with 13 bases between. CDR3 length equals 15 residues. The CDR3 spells CASSESRARSETQYF. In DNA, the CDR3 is TGTGCCAGCAGTGAATCAAGGGCCCGGTCAGAGACCCAGTACTTC.

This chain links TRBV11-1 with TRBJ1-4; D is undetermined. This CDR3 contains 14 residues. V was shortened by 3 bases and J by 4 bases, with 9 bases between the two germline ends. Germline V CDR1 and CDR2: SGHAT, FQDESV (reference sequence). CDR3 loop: CASSFGRNNEKLFF. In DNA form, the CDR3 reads TGTGCCAGCAGCTTTGGACGGAATAATGAAAAACTGTTTTTT.

The CDR3 protein is CASSGTMLETQYF. CDR3 bases: TGTGCCAGCAGTGGCACTATGTTGGAGACCCAGTACTTC. The chain has TRBV25-1 and TRBJ2-5, with no clear D. The V end lost 4 bases, the J end lost 5 bases, and 11 bases lay between the germline ends. The germline V gene has CDR1 MGHDK and CDR2 SYGVNS. The CDR3 has 13 residues. The variable domain in full, completed from reference TRBV25-1 and TRBJ2-5, reads EADIYQTPRYLVIGTGKKITLECSQTMGHDKMYWYQQDPGMELHLIHYSYGVNSTEKGDLSSESTVSRIRTEHFPLTLESARPSHTSQYLCASSGTMLETQYFGPGTRLLVL.

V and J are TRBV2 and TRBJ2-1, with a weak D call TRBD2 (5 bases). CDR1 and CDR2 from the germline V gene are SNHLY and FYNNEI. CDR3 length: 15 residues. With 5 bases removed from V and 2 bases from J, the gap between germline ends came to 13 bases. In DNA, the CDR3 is TGTGCCAGCAGTCAGGACTTAACCCCCTACAATGAGCAGTTCTTC. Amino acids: CASSQDLTPYNEQFF. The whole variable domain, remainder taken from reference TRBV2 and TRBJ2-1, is EPEVTQTPSHQVTQMGQEVILRCVPISNHLYFYWYRQILGQKVEFLVSFYNNEISEKSEIFDDQFSVERPDGSNFTLKIRSTKLEDSAMYFCASSQDLTPYNEQFFGPGTRLTVL.

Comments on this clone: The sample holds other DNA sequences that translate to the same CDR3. In DNA form, the CDR3 reads TGTGCCAGCTCACCACTAGCGGGGACAAGCCAAGAGACCCAGTACTTC. It translates to CASSPLAGTSQETQYF. This chain joins TRBV18 and TRBJ2-5; 8 positions agree with TRBD2. Germline V gene sequence: CDR1 KGHSH, CDR2 LQKENI. The junction had 5 bases not matched to a gene; V was cut back by 1 base and J by 1 base. The CDR3 has 16 residues.

The CDR3 nucleotides are TGTGCCAGCAGCTTTTTCTGGGGGGAGGCAGATACGCAGTATTTT. Translating gives CASSFFWGEADTQYF. The V call is TRBV5-4, the J call TRBJ2-3; TRBD2 might be the D (6 bases). V was clipped by 2 bases and J by 4 bases, with 14 bases between them. CDR1 and CDR2 from the germline V gene are SGHNT and YYREEE (reference sequence). CDR3 size: 15 residues.

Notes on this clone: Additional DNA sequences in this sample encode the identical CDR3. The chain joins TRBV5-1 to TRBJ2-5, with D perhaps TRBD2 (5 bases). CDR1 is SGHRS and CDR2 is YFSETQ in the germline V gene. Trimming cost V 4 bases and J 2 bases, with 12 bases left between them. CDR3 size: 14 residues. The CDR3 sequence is CASSPRVGQETQYF. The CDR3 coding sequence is TGCGCCAGCAGCCCGAGGGTAGGGCAAGAGACCCAGTACTTC.

The CDR3 reads CASSLYRGVGANEQYF. In nucleotides, the CDR3 is TGTGCCAGCAGTTTGTATCGGGGAGTGGGGGCTAACGAGCAGTACTTC. This chain joins TRBV28 and TRBJ2-7; a weak D match, TRBD1 (6 bases). Germline loops: CDR1 MDHEN, CDR2 SYDVKM. The V gene lost 3 bases and the J gene lost 5 bases, with 20 bases spanning the gap. This CDR3 is 16 amino acids long. The full variable domain, its missing parts supplied by reference TRBV28 and TRBJ2-7, is DVKVTQSSRYLVKRTGEKVFLECVQDMDHENMFWYRQDPGLGLRLIYFSYDVKMKEKGDIPEGYSVSREKKERFSLILESASTNQTSMYLCASSLYRGVGANEQYFGPGTRLTVT.

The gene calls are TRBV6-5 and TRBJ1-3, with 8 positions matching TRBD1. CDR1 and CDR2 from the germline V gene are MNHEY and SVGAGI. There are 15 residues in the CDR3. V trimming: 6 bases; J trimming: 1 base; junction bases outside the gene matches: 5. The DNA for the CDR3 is TGTGCCAGCAGAACAGGGGGAAAATCTGGAAACACCATATATTTT. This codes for CASRTGGKSGNTIYF.

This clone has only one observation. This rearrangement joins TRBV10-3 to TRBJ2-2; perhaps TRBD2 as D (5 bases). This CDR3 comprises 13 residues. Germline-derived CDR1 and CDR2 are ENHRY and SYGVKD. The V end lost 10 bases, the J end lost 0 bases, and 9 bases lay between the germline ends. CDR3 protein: CATTGSNTGELFF. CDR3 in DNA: TGTGCCACGACGGGGTCGAACACCGGGGAGCTGTTTTTT.

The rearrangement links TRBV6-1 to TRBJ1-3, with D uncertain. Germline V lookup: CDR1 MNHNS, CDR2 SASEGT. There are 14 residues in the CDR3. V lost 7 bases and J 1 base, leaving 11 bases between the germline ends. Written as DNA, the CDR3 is TGTGCCAGCACCCTACTAGAATCTGGAAACACCATATATTTT. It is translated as CASTLLESGNTIYF.

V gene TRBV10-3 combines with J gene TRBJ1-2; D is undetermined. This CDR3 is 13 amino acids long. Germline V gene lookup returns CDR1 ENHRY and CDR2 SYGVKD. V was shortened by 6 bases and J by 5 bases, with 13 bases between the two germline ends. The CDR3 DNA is TGTGCCATCAGAGACATGGGCGTATATGGCTACACCTTC. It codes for CAIRDMGVYGYTF.

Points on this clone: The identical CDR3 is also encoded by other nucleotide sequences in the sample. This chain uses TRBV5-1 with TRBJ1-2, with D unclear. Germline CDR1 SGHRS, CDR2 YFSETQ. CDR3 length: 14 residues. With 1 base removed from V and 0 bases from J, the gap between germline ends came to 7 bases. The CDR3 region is CASSLTDSNYGYTF. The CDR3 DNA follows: TGCGCCAGCAGCTTGACTGACTCTAACTATGGCTACACCTTC. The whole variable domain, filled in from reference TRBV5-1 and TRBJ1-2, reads KAGVTQTPRYLIKTRGQQVTLSCSPISGHRSVSWYQQTPGQGLQFLFEYFSETQRNKGNFPGRFSGRQFSNSRSEMNVSTLELGDSALYLCASSLTDSNYGYTFGSGTRLTVV.

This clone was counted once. CDR3 nucleotide sequence: TGTGCCAGCAGCCTTGGGACTCCCTGGGGCACCGGGGAGCTGTTTTTT. It yields the protein CASSLGTPWGTGELFF. J is TRBJ2-2 and V is TRBV7-3, with D possibly being TRBD2 (6 bases). Looked up from germline, CDR1 is SGHTA and CDR2 is FQGTGA. The CDR3 is 16 amino acids. V lost 5 bases and J lost 4, with 17 bases in between. Looking up the rest from reference TRBV7-3 and TRBJ2-2 gives the full variable domain: GAGVSQTPSNKVTEKGKYVELRCDPISGHTALYWYRQSLGQGPEFLIYFQGTGAADDSGLPNDRFFAVRPEGSVSTLKIQRTERGDSAVYLCASSLGTPWGTGELFFGEGSRLTVL.

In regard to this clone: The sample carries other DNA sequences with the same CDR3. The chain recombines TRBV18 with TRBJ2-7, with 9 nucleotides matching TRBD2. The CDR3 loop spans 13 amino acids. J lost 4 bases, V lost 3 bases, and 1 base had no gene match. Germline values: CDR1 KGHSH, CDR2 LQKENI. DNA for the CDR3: TGTGCCAGCTCACCGCTAGCGGGGTACGAGCAGTACTTC. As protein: CASSPLAGYEQYF.

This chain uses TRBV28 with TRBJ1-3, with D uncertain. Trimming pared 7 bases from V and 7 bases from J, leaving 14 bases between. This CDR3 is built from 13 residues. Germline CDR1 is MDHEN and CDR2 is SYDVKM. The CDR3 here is CASNAVSPNTIYF. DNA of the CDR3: TGTGCCAGCAATGCGGTTTCCCCGAACACCATATATTTT.

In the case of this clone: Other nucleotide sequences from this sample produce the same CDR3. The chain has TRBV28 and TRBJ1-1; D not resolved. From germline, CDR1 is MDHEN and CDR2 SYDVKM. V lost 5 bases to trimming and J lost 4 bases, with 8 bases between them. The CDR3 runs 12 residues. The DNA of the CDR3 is TGTGCCAGCAGTCCGGGGTTCACTGAAGCTTTCTTT. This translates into CASSPGFTEAFF.

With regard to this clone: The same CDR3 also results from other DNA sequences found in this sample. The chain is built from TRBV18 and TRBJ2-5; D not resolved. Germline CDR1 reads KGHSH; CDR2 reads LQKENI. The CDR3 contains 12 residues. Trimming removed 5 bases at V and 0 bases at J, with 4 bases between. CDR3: CASSGDQETQYF. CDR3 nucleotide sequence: TGTGCCAGCTCAGGGGACCAAGAGACCCAGTACTTC.